This TCR beta chain originates from a study of T cells after yellow fever vaccination. Generation of TCR cDNA used 5'RACE template switching (which added a universal primer site and UMIs). TCRdb analysed the 5' RACE reads with MiXCR anew, one entry per CDR3 protein. The sample consists of 620,000 or so distinct CDR3 sequences, about a sixth of them appearing once. On this clonotype: What it binds is not known.

Study results and limitations: Reappearance after the booster was seen for most primary-vaccination clones, at 95% to 98% CD4 and about 90% CD8. A secondary response was less intense yet reached its peak sooner, at day 5 versus 15.

CDR3 length: 11 amino acids. Germline V lookup: CDR1 DFQATT, CDR2 SNEGSKA (reference sequence). The V end was cut by 0 bases, the J end by 4 bases, with 2 bases between. This specimen consisted of PBMCs, obtained about 5 days after the first yellow fever vaccination. The rearrangement uses TRBV20-1 and TRBJ2-3, with D hard to call. The receptor's source is a man aged 18 to 35 who received the YFV17D yellow fever vaccine. The CDR3 DNA sequence: TGCAGTGCTAGAGAGGCAGATACGCAGTATTTT. Protein sequence: CSAREADTQYF.